These T cell receptor beta chains were read from a single sample in a study of PD-1 blockade in classical Hodgkin lymphoma. Generated by immunoSEQ multiplex PCR, the TCRdb table keeps only in-frame clones and is missing some. The data show just under 100,000 clones, over 70% seen once. Sequences were derived from peripheral blood mononuclear cells (PBMCs), sampled at baseline. Receptor source: a human donor with classical Hodgkin lymphoma. The CDR3 runs from the conserved cysteine through the conserved F or W. The order of the fields is clone size, V gene, D gene, J gene, CDR3 DNA, CDR3 protein. D genes are given only for firm matches. Size is stated for part of the rows, as once, few or many counts, or as a class when the clone is expanded.

>NA|TRBV7-9|NA|TRBJ1-3
TGTGCCAGCAGCTTGAGAAGGGGGAACACCATATATTTT
CASSLRRGNTIYF
>few|TRBV19|NA|TRBJ2-7
TGTGCCAGTAGTATAGCTGGCTACGAGCAGTACTTC
CASSIAGYEQYF
>NA|TRBV7-6|NA|TRBJ1-5
TGTGCCAGCAGCTTAGGAGGAATTAGCAATCAGCCCCAGCATTTT
CASSLGGISNQPQHF
>NA|TRBV27|NA|TRBJ2-1
TGTGCCAGCAGTTTAAGGTTCTGGGGGGCGATCAGTGAGCAGTTCTTC
CASSLRFWGAISEQFF
>NA|TRBV5-4|TRBD2|TRBJ2-7
TGTGCCAGCAGCCCGTCGACTAGCGGGAGTAATCCCATCTACGAGCAGTACTTC
CASSPSTSGSNPIYEQYF
>NA|TRBV7-3|NA|TRBJ2-3
TGTGCCAGCAGCTTACAGGGGAACACAGATACGCAGTATTTT
CASSLQGNTDTQYF
>once|TRBV25-1|NA|TRBJ2-7
TGTGCCAGCAGTGAACGGTCCTACGAGCAGTACTTC
CASSERSYEQYF
>few|TRBV5-6|TRBD2|TRBJ2-1
TGTGCCAGCAGCTTGGCACTTAGCGGGAGGCATTACAATGAGCAGTTCTTC
CASSLALSGRHYNEQFF
>NA|TRBV14|NA|TRBJ1-2
TGTGCCAGCAGCCAAGATACCCTGACGGGGTATGGCTACACCTTC
CASSQDTLTGYGYTF
>NA|TRBV5-5|TRBD2|TRBJ2-7
TGTGCCAGCAGCGTCGGGACTAGCGGGAGGCAGTACTTC
CASSVGTSGRQYF
>NA|TRBV11-3|TRBD2|TRBJ2-1
TGTGCCAGCAGCTTAGGGCTAGCGGGGACAAACAATGAGCAGTTCTTC
CASSLGLAGTNNEQFF
>NA|TRBV19|NA|TRBJ2-1
TGTGCCACCGGGCAAGGGGCGAGGAATGAGCAGTTCTTC
CATGQGARNEQFF
>NA|TRBV10-3|NA|TRBJ2-7
TGTGCCATCAGTGACAGGGGCGTTTACGAGCAGTACTTC
CAISDRGVYEQYF
>NA|TRBV5-1|NA|TRBJ2-2
TGCGCCAGCAGCTTTCTCCCAGGGAACACCGGGGAGCTGTTTTTT
CASSFLPGNTGELFF
>NA|TRBV5-1|NA|TRBJ2-1
TGCGCCAGCAAGAATGACAGAGCTTCTTACAATGAGCAGTTCTTC
CASKNDRASYNEQFF
>NA|TRBV18|TRBD1|TRBJ1-1
TGTGCCAGCTCACCACCGACAGGGGAGAACACTGAAGCTTTCTTT
CASSPPTGENTEAFF
>NA|TRBV5-1|NA|TRBJ1-5
TGCGCCAGCAGCTTGGCGGGGGGGGCTCAGCCCCAGCATTTT
CASSLAGGAQPQHF
>NA|TRBV19|TRBD2|TRBJ2-7
TGTGCCAGTAGTATATCTAGCGGGAGGGGATACGAGCAGTACTTC
CASSISSGRGYEQYF
>NA|TRBV6-6|TRBD2|TRBJ2-7
TGTGCCAGCAGTTACGGGACTAGCGTCTCCTACGAGCAGTACTTC
CASSYGTSVSYEQYF
>few|TRBV19|TRBD2|TRBJ2-2
TGTGCCAGTAGAACTCTTATGCGGGAGGGGGTCGGGGAGCTGTTTTTT
CASRTLMREGVGELFF
>NA|TRBV23-1|TRBD1|TRBJ2-7
TGCGCCAGCAGCCACAGGGGGTTTATGGACGAGCAGTACTTC
CASSHRGFMDEQYF
>NA|TRBV6-1|TRBD2|TRBJ2-3
TGTGCCAGCAGTGAACCCCCCGGGGGAACTAGCGGGAGCCCAGATACGCAGTATTTT
CASSEPPGGTSGSPDTQYF
>NA|TRBV2|NA|TRBJ2-1
TGTGCCAGCAGTGAGTCCGGGCCGCCGAGGACCCAGTTCTTC
CASSESGPPRTQFF
>medium-sized|TRBV2|NA|TRBJ1-2
TGTGCCAGCAGTTCTCAGGCGTATGGCTACACCTTC
CASSSQAYGYTF
>NA|TRBV2|NA|TRBJ2-7
TGTGCCAGCAGTGAGGGGGGCATTTCCGAGCAGTACTTC
CASSEGGISEQYF
>few|TRBV19|TRBD1|TRBJ1-5
TGTGCCAGCCGTCTCGCACAGGGGGCACAGCCCCAGCATTTT
CASRLAQGAQPQHF
>medium-sized|TRBV28|TRBD1|TRBJ1-5
TGTGCCACCGGACAGGGTGGTCAGCCCCAGCATTTT
CATGQGGQPQHF
>NA|TRBV18|TRBD2|TRBJ2-7
TGTGCCAGCTCACCTCGGACTAGCGGGAGTGTATACGAGCAGTACTTC
CASSPRTSGSVYEQYF
>NA|TRBV28|TRBD1|TRBJ1-4
TGTGCCAGCACGAGAACAGGGGTAACTAATGAAAAACTGTTTTTT
CASTRTGVTNEKLFF
>NA|TRBV5-4|NA|TRBJ1-2
TGTGCCAGCACTCCAAACCCAGCAGGGTCCCTCCATGGCTACACCTTC
CASTPNPAGSLHGYTF
>once|TRBV11-3|NA|TRBJ2-4
TGTGCCAGCAGCCCCGGAGGGGACCGGCCCAAAAACATTCAGTACTTC
CASSPGGDRPKNIQYF
>NA|TRBV7-3|NA|TRBJ1-2
TGTGCCAGCAGCTCTTCCGGGCCAACCTATGGCTACACCTTC
CASSSSGPTYGYTF
>NA|TRBV19|TRBD2|TRBJ2-2
TGTGCCAGTAGTTCGGGGACTAGGTACACCGGGGAGCTGTTTTTT
CASSSGTRYTGELFF
>once|TRBV27|NA|TRBJ2-3
TGTGCCAGCAGCTCATCCCCAGATACGCAGTATTTT
CASSSSPDTQYF
>once|TRBV30|TRBD2|TRBJ2-2
TGTGCCTGGTCCCTGGGGGGGTCCCTAAATGCCGGGGAGCTGTTTTTT
CAWSLGGSLNAGELFF
>few|TRBV5-4|NA|TRBJ1-3
TGTGCCAGCAGCTTGGACGGGTCTGGAAACACCATATATTTT
CASSLDGSGNTIYF
>NA|TRBV19|TRBD1|TRBJ1-1
TGTGCCAGTAGTCCCCGGACAGGGGAGGGAACTGAAGCTTTCTTT
CASSPRTGEGTEAFF
>NA|TRBV5-1|TRBD1|TRBJ2-2
TGCGCCAGCAGCCTCCGGGACAGGGGGGCCGGGGAGCTGTTTTTT
CASSLRDRGAGELFF
>NA|TRBV21-1|NA|TRBJ2-4
TGTGCCAGCAGCATCCTCGGGAGGGTAGCCAAAAACATTCAGTACTTC
CASSILGRVAKNIQYF
>NA|TRBV5-1|NA|TRBJ1-1
TGCGCCAGCAGCTTGGAGAACAGGGCCACTGAAGCTTTCTTT
CASSLENRATEAFF
>NA|TRBV6-1|NA|TRBJ1-2
TGTGCCAGCAGTCACGCGGAGGTCTACACCTTC
CASSHAEVYTF
>NA|TRBV10-3|NA|TRBJ2-3
TGTGCCATCAGTGAGCTCCCGGATACGCAGTATTTT
CAISELPDTQYF
>NA|TRBV4-1|TRBD1|TRBJ1-1
TGCGCCAGCAGCGGCCCCCAGGGGGCCATTAACACTGAAGCTTTCTTT
CASSGPQGAINTEAFF
>NA|TRBV5-8|TRBD1|TRBJ2-7
TGTGCCAGCAGCAACGGGGACAGCCTCCTCGGGTACGAGCAGTACTTC
CASSNGDSLLGYEQYF
>NA|TRBV10-1|TRBD1|TRBJ2-3
TGCGCCAGCAGTGAGACGACAGGGGTAGATACGCAGTATTTT
CASSETTGVDTQYF
>NA|TRBV19|TRBD1|TRBJ1-5
TGTGCCAGTAGTATCACCGGGACAGTTAATCAGCCCCAGCATTTT
CASSITGTVNQPQHF
>NA|TRBV18|TRBD2|TRBJ2-5
TGTGCCAGCTCACCACTGGGACTAGTTAGCCAAGAGACCCAGTACTTC
CASSPLGLVSQETQYF
>NA|TRBV28|NA|TRBJ2-7
TGTGCCAGCAGTTTAGTGGGGCCTCGCTACGAGCAGTACTTC
CASSLVGPRYEQYF
>NA|TRBV11-2|NA|TRBJ2-3
TGTGCCAGCAGCTTAGTTCGGGGAGGCACAGATACGCAGTATTTT
CASSLVRGGTDTQYF
>few|TRBV2|TRBD1|TRBJ1-5
TGTGCCAGCAGTGCTCAACCGGGACAGGTCGGTCAGCCCCAGCATTTT
CASSAQPGQVGQPQHF
>NA|TRBV6-4|NA|TRBJ2-2
TGTGCCAGCAGTGTCGACATCTACACCGGGGAGCTGTTTTTT
CASSVDIYTGELFF
>once|TRBV30|NA|TRBJ1-4
TGTGCCTGGAGGGGAAAAGGGTGGGGGGATGAAAAACTGTTTTTT
CAWRGKGWGDEKLFF
>NA|TRBV7-9|NA|TRBJ2-7
TGTGCCAGCAGCGCCACTAGGACCAACGACTACGAGCAGTACTTC
CASSATRTNDYEQYF
>NA|TRBV7-7|TRBD2|TRBJ2-1
TGTGCCAGCAGCAGGACTAGAAACAATGAGCAGTTCTTC
CASSRTRNNEQFF
>NA|TRBV18|NA|TRBJ1-5
TGTGCCAGCTCACCACAAGGAGATCGTATCAATCAGCCCCAGCATTTT
CASSPQGDRINQPQHF
>NA|TRBV5-6|NA|TRBJ2-6
TGTGCCAGCAGCTTATACCAGAGACTGAGCTCTGGGGCCAACGTCCTGACTTTC
CASSLYQRLSSGANVLTF